One sample yielded the 26 T cell receptor beta chains listed below, sequenced in a study of cytomegalovirus exposure and HLA in healthy donors. Sequencing was performed with immunoSEQ multiplex PCR; in TCRdb, only in-frame clones are kept and a portion is missing. This table has about 240,000 clones, approximately 86% appearing once. Sequencing was carried out using PBMCs. The source of these receptors is a woman aged 30 to 39 in good health and CMV-seropositive.

This rearrangement joins TRBV5-6 to TRBJ2-7; D gene unclear. This CDR3 has 14 amino acids. Between the trimmed V and J ends, which lost 0 bases and 0 bases, there was a span of 7 bases. The germline V gene encodes CDR1 SGHDT and CDR2 YYEEEE. The CDR3 nucleotides are TGTGCCAGCAGCTTGGGCAGATACTCCTACGAGCAGTACTTC. Protein sequence: CASSLGRYSYEQYF.

In its sample, this clone was seen once. This chain links TRBV23-1 with TRBJ1-2, with 9 bases aligning to TRBD1. TRBV23-1 has ORF status, its function being uncertain. The CDR3 runs 13 residues. V trimming: 9 bases; J trimming: 2 bases; junction bases outside the gene matches: 4. As DNA, the CDR3 is TGCGCCAGAAGGACAGGGGCCAACTATGGCTACACCTTC. Its translation is CARRTGANYGYTF.

The V gene is TRBV15, the J gene TRBJ2-1, with 10 bases fitting TRBD2. V dropped 5 bases and J dropped 4; count of bases not matched to a gene: 14. The CDR3 totals 18 residues. The germline V gene encodes CDR1 LNHNV and CDR2 YYDKDF (reference sequence). CDR3 in amino acids: CATSLISGRTNLYNEQFF. In DNA, the CDR3 is TGTGCCACCAGCCTTATTAGCGGGAGGACGAATCTATACAATGAGCAGTTCTTC.

The chain has TRBV10-3 and TRBJ2-5; perhaps TRBD2 as D (6 bases). The V gene's germline CDR1 is ENHRY and CDR2 SYGVKD. The CDR3 length is 14 residues. Trimming removed 4 bases from V and 1 base from J, with 10 bases in between. The CDR3 loop reads CAISVGGGQETQYF. The DNA for the CDR3 is TGTGCCATCAGTGTCGGGGGAGGCCAAGAGACCCAGTACTTC.

The gene calls are TRBV14 and TRBJ2-3; the D is unclear. The germline V gene encodes CDR1 SGHDN and CDR2 FVKESK. This CDR3 comprises 13 residues. Trimming shortened V by 2 bases and J by 4 bases, and 7 bases separated the two germline ends. This CDR3 is CASSQLAADTQYF. The CDR3 DNA follows: TGTGCCAGCAGCCAATTGGCGGCAGATACGCAGTATTTT.

The chain is built from TRBV5-1 and TRBJ2-7; no reliable D call. From germline, CDR1 is SGHRS and CDR2 YFSETQ. V lost 3 bases, J lost 0 bases, and 7 bases lay in between. The length of the CDR3 is 13 residues. The CDR3 is CASSSPSSYEQYF. CDR3 nucleotide sequence: TGCGCCAGCAGCTCCCCTAGCTCCTACGAGCAGTACTTC.

This clone has only a few counts. The rearrangement links TRBV4-1 to TRBJ1-1, with D possibly being TRBD1 (5 bases). The CDR3 is 15 residues long. Trimming stripped 0 bases from V and 0 bases from J, with 8 bases between. Germline-derived CDR1 and CDR2 are MGHRA and YSYEKL. The CDR3 DNA is TGCGCCAGCAGCCAAGATCCGGGGGTGAACACTGAAGCTTTCTTT. The encoded protein is CASSQDPGVNTEAFF.

This clone was seen a handful of times. The chain couples TRBV5-1 to TRBJ2-7; 7 bases are a match to TRBD2. Germline V gives CDR1 SGHRS, CDR2 YFSETQ. Trimming took 1 base from V and 0 from J; bases not matched to a gene: 4. The CDR3 contains 15 residues. The CDR3 sequence: CASSLSGGSSYEQYF. The CDR3 DNA reads TGCGCCAGCAGCTTGTCGGGGGGTAGCTCCTACGAGCAGTACTTC. Complete variable domain (other parts from reference TRBV5-1 and TRBJ2-7): KAGVTQTPRYLIKTRGQQVTLSCSPISGHRSVSWYQQTPGQGLQFLFEYFSETQRNKGNFPGRFSGRQFSNSRSEMNVSTLELGDSALYLCASSLSGGSSYEQYFGPGTRLTVT.

This clone was seen a single time. The V gene is TRBV11-3, the J gene TRBJ1-1; 9 bases match TRBD1. The length of the CDR3 is 15 residues. Germline CDR1 and CDR2: SGHNT and YENEEA. The V gene end was trimmed by 5 bases and the J gene end by 3 bases; junction bases not matched to a gene: 7. CDR3 sequence (DNA): TGTGCCAGCAGCCCAACCCGGGACAGGGACACTGAAGCTTTCTTT. Translating it yields CASSPTRDRDTEAFF.

The chain employs TRBV7-3 and TRBJ1-1; 7 positions match TRBD1. The CDR3 covers 16 residues. Germline lookup yields CDR1 SGHTA and CDR2 FQGTGA. Unmatched junction bases numbered 13, after V lost 5 bases and J lost 4 bases. The CDR3 DNA reads as TGTGCCAGCAGCCCGCTGGGAACAGGGGTGGCCACTGAAGCTTTCTTT. Its translation is CASSPLGTGVATEAFF.

V usage is TRBV2 and J usage is TRBJ2-3; 7 bases agree with TRBD2. This CDR3 has 15 residues. In germline, CDR1 is SNHLY, CDR2 FYNNEI. V was clipped by 6 bases and J by 4 bases; unmatched bases: 10. In nucleotides, the CDR3 is TGTGCCAGCAGGGTTTTGGCAGCGGGACCAGATACGCAGTATTTT. Amino acid sequence: CASRVLAAGPDTQYF.

The CDR3: CASSSPGTGQNTQYF. The CDR3 coding sequence is TGTGCCAGCAGCTCTCCCGGGACAGGGCAAAATACGCAGTATTTT. The chain carries TRBV5-4 and TRBJ2-3; TRBD1 agrees at 9 bases. Trimming cost V 3 bases and J 7 bases; bases outside gene matches: 9. The length of the CDR3 is 15 residues. Germline lookup yields CDR1 SGHNT and CDR2 YYREEE (reference sequence). Variable domain in full (rest from reference TRBV5-4 and TRBJ2-3): ETGVTQSPTHLIKTRGQQVTLRCSSQSGHNTVSWYQQALGQGPQFIFQYYREEENGRGNFPPRFSGLQFPNYSSELNVNALELDDSALYLCASSSPGTGQNTQYFGPGTRLTVL.

Note on this clone: The identical CDR3 is also encoded by other nucleotide sequences in the sample. The chain has TRBV18 and TRBJ2-1, with 7 positions matching TRBD2. There are 14 residues in the CDR3. The ends lost 3 bases at V and 6 bases at J; junction bases unmatched: 5. Germline CDR1 KGHSH, CDR2 LQKENI. The CDR3 region is CASSPTTGGNEQFF. The CDR3, as DNA: TGTGCCAGCTCACCCACGACGGGAGGCAATGAGCAGTTCTTC. The whole variable domain, remainder taken from reference TRBV18 and TRBJ2-1, is NAGVMQNPRHLVRRRGQEARLRCSPMKGHSHVYWYRQLPEEGLKFMVYLQKENIIDESGMPKERFSAEFPKEGPSILRIQQVVRGDSAAYFCASSPTTGGNEQFFGPGTRLTVL.

The chain joins TRBV27 to TRBJ1-2; D might be TRBD1 (6 bases). The CDR3 extends over 14 amino acids. The ends were cut back, 0 bases at V and 7 bases at J, with 12 bases in the middle. Germline CDR1 is MNHEY and CDR2 is SMNVEV (reference sequence). CDR3 residues: CASSLSLGGGGYTF. The CDR3 DNA reads TGTGCCAGCAGTTTATCATTGGGAGGGGGTGGCTACACCTTC.

The gene calls are TRBV29-1 and TRBJ2-2; 7 bases map to TRBD1. The CDR3 covers 16 residues. Germline values: CDR1 SQVTM, CDR2 ANQGSEA. V shed 4 bases, J shed 4 bases, and the junction held 12 bases outside the gene matches. The CDR3 protein is CSVVGLRGRRTGELFF. In DNA form, the CDR3 reads TGCAGCGTTGTCGGGTTGAGGGGGCGACGCACCGGGGAGCTGTTTTTT.

This chain uses TRBV15 with TRBJ2-5; D is possibly TRBD1 (5 bases). Trimming pared 0 bases from V and 4 bases from J, leaving 6 bases between. Germline lookup yields CDR1 LNHNV and CDR2 YYDKDF (reference sequence). The CDR3 runs 13 residues. CDR3 loop: CATSRDRVETQYF. Here the CDR3 DNA reads TGTGCCACCAGCAGAGACAGGGTAGAGACCCAGTACTTC. Supplemented by reference TRBV15 and TRBJ2-5, the full variable domain reads DAMVIQNPRYQVTQFGKPVTLSCSQTLNHNVMYWYQQKSSQAPKLLFHYYDKDFNNEADTPDNFQSRRPNTSFCFLDIRSPGLGDTAMYLCATSRDRVETQYFGPGTRLLVL.

The chain joins TRBV19 to TRBJ2-7, with D perhaps TRBD1 (6 bases). Germline V gene lookup returns CDR1 LNHDA and CDR2 SQIVND (reference sequence). The V end lost 6 bases, the J end lost 6 bases, and 18 bases lay between the germline ends. There are 14 residues in the CDR3. The CDR3 sequence: CASRLQGSTSEQYF. The CDR3 nucleotides read TGTGCCAGTAGACTACAGGGATCAACGTCCGAGCAGTACTTC.

This chain links TRBV7-9 with TRBJ2-3, with 12 nucleotides matching TRBD1. The CDR3 totals 14 residues. Trimming cost V 4 bases and J 5 bases; bases outside gene matches: 1. Germline values: CDR1 SEHNR, CDR2 FQNEAQ (reference sequence). This CDR3 reads CASSWDRGLDTQYF. The CDR3 bases are TGTGCCAGCAGCTGGGACAGGGGGCTAGATACGCAGTATTTT.

This clone was observed once. The V and J genes are TRBV29-1 and TRBJ2-5; D is possibly TRBD2 (6 bases). This CDR3 is built from 15 residues. Germline V gene data show CDR1 as SQVTM and CDR2 as ANQGSEA. The V end was cut by 0 bases, the J end by 2 bases, with 13 bases between. The CDR3 region is CSVEDLAFPQETQYF. For the CDR3, the DNA is TGCAGCGTTGAAGACCTAGCGTTCCCTCAAGAGACCCAGTACTTC.

The chain couples TRBV2 to TRBJ2-4; 10 nucleotides line up with TRBD1. The CDR3 has 14 residues. Germline V gene lookup returns CDR1 SNHLY and CDR2 FYNNEI. The V gene end was trimmed by 7 bases and the J gene end by 3 bases; junction bases not matched to a gene: 3. The chain's CDR3 is CASTRDRGKNIQYF. DNA for the CDR3: TGTGCCAGCACAAGGGACAGGGGCAAAAACATTCAGTACTTC.

This rearrangement joins TRBV13 to TRBJ2-7; TRBD2 might be the D (6 bases). CDR1 and CDR2 (germline): PRHDT, FYEKMQ (reference sequence). CDR3 length equals 16 residues. V was trimmed by 5 bases and J by 1 base, leaving 18 bases between them. CDR3: CASSPVREEGSYEQYF. DNA of the CDR3: TGTGCCAGCAGCCCGGTGAGGGAGGAGGGGTCCTACGAGCAGTACTTC.

The chain has TRBV28 and TRBJ2-1; the match to TRBD2 covers 8 bases. V dropped 5 bases and J dropped 4; count of bases not matched to a gene: 7. Germline assignment: CDR1 MDHEN and CDR2 SYDVKM. This CDR3 spans 15 amino acids. The CDR3: CASSASGSWYNEQFF. In DNA form, the CDR3 reads TGTGCCAGCAGTGCAAGCGGGAGCTGGTACAATGAGCAGTTCTTC.

V and J are TRBV27 and TRBJ1-2, with TRBD1 matching 7 bases. The CDR3 is made up of 17 amino acids. Germline V gives CDR1 MNHEY, CDR2 SMNVEV (reference sequence). V shed 2 bases, J shed 6 bases, and the junction held 15 bases outside the gene matches. The CDR3 is CASSLPGQFRMENGYTF. CDR3 in DNA: TGTGCCAGCAGTTTACCGGGACAGTTTAGGATGGAAAATGGCTACACCTTC.

This rearrangement joins TRBV10-2 to TRBJ2-4, with TRBD2 matching 12 bases. The CDR3 extends over 18 amino acids. Germline V gene sequence: CDR1 WSHSY, CDR2 SAAADI. The trim removed 3 bases at V and 1 base at J, leaving 7 bases unmatched. CDR3 residues: CASSERLAGDAAKNIQYF. In DNA, the CDR3 is TGCGCCAGCAGTGAAAGACTAGCGGGAGACGCGGCCAAAAACATTCAGTACTTC.

The rearrangement links TRBV4-1 to TRBJ1-1, with 8 positions matching TRBD1. The ends lost 6 bases at V and 5 bases at J; junction bases unmatched: 11. CDR3 length: 15 residues. Looked up from germline, CDR1 is MGHRA and CDR2 is YSYEKL. The CDR3 region has the DNA TGCGCCAGCAGACCGAGACAGGGGATAGGGACTGAAGCTTTCTTT. Translating gives CASRPRQGIGTEAFF.

J is TRBJ2-3 and V is TRBV27; 7 bases are a match to TRBD1. CDR1 and CDR2 from the germline V gene are MNHEY and SMNVEV (reference sequence). The CDR3 is 13 amino acids. Trimming removed 4 bases from V and 6 bases from J; junction bases left unmatched: 4. CDR3 nucleotide sequence: TGTGCCAGCAGTTGGCAGGGGGTTGATACGCAGTATTTT. It codes for CASSWQGVDTQYF.